This passage covers 14 T cell receptor beta chains from one sample sequenced in a study of blood T cells in healthy people across ages. It was with a sample-barcoded 5' primer and a J-beta primer mix that a second PCR of roughly 7 to 12 cycles was run. MiXCR, applied by TCRdb to the 5' RACE reads, yields one record per CDR3 protein. The sample includes hundreds of thousands of distinct CDR3 sequences, around a fifth of them seen just once. Source material: blood. These receptors were obtained from a man in his 70s in good health.

This clonotype was seen a handful of times. CDR3 loop: CASSSPGARYTGANVLTF. CDR3 coding DNA: TGTGCCAGCAGCTCCCCAGGCGCACGGTATACTGGGGCCAACGTCCTGACTTTC. The gene calls are TRBV7-9 and TRBJ2-6; the D is unclear. Looked up from germline, CDR1 is SEHNR and CDR2 is FQNEAQ (reference sequence). The CDR3 extends over 18 amino acids. The V end lost 4 bases, the J end lost 2 bases, and 18 bases lay between the germline ends.

This clonotype was observed a handful of times. This chain uses TRBV18 with TRBJ2-5; D is unclear. Looked up from germline, CDR1 is KGHSH and CDR2 is LQKENI. V was pared by 0 bases and J by 2 bases, with 10 bases between. This CDR3 spans 15 amino acids. As DNA, the CDR3 is TGTGCCAGCTCACCACCGGCCAGGCCACAAGAGACCCAGTACTTC. Its translation is CASSPPARPQETQYF.

The J gene is TRBJ2-1, the V gene TRBV2; 13 bases fit TRBD2. This CDR3 spans 15 amino acids. The J segment lost 8 bases and the V segment lost 4 bases, leaving 5 bases of the junction unmatched. From germline, CDR1 is SNHLY and CDR2 FYNNEI. Here the CDR3 reads CASSGTSGRGDEQFF. The CDR3 bases are TGTGCCAGCAGTGGGACTAGCGGGAGAGGCGATGAGCAGTTCTTC.

The chain couples TRBV10-3 to TRBJ2-2; TRBD1 might be the D (6 bases). Per the germline V gene, CDR1 is ENHRY and CDR2 is SYGVKD. The CDR3 is made up of 15 amino acids. Trimming removed 2 bases at V and 3 bases at J, with 10 bases between. Here the CDR3 reads CAISEDRQYTGELFF. The CDR3 DNA is TGTGCCATCAGTGAGGACAGGCAATACACCGGGGAGCTGTTTTTT.

This clonotype was picked up a small number of times. V and J are TRBV5-1 and TRBJ2-1, with TRBD2 matching 7 bases. The CDR3 runs 17 residues. Germline V gene lookup returns CDR1 SGHRS and CDR2 YFSETQ. V lost 0 bases to trimming and J lost 8 bases; unmatched junction nucleotides: 14. The CDR3 region is CASSLDSMGGSGYEQFF. The CDR3 DNA reads as TGCGCCAGCAGCTTGGACTCCATGGGGGGGAGCGGTTATGAGCAGTTCTTC.

This clonotype has more than one count but fewer than ten. Its ends do not fully match the called genes, so a read error is possible. The rearrangement joins TRBV4-2 to TRBJ2-3; no clear D. Germline loops: CDR1 LGHNA, CDR2 YNFKEQ. The CDR3 is 16 residues long. In DNA, the CDR3 is TGTGCCGGCAGCCACGGTCCAGGTGGGATGGCAGATACGCAGTATTTT. Protein product: CAGSHGPGGMADTQYF.

V gene TRBV18 combines with J gene TRBJ2-1; 7 bases line up with TRBD1. The DNA matches TRBJ2-5 better at its end, which makes the J call doubtful. The CDR3 is 14 residues long. Germline CDR1 and CDR2: KGHSH and LQKENI. CDR3 nucleotides: TGTGCCAGCTCACAAATTACAGGGGAGGAGACCCAGTACTTC. It specifies CASSQITGEETQYF.

This clonotype has ten or more counts. V is TRBV6-2 or TRBV6-3 and J is TRBJ2-7, with D possibly TRBD1 on 5 matching bases. Trimming removed 0 bases at V and 2 bases at J, with 14 bases between. Germline loops: CDR1 MNHEY, CDR2 SVGEGT. The CDR3 runs to 16 residues. The CDR3 DNA reads TGTGCCAGCAGTTACTCGGTTAGGACACCACCCTACGAGCAGTACTTC. As protein: CASSYSVRTPPYEQYF.

V is TRBV4-2 and J is TRBJ2-7; D remains unclear. Germline lookup yields CDR1 LGHNA and CDR2 YNFKEQ. CDR3 size: 15 residues. V was shortened by 1 base and J by 2 bases, with 12 bases between the two germline ends. In DNA form, the CDR3 reads TGTGCCAGCAGCCAAGTCCTCGACTCCACCTACGAGCAGTACTTC. It specifies CASSQVLDSTYEQYF.

The chain has TRBV29-1 and TRBJ1-4; the match to TRBD1 covers 7 bases. The CDR3 is 12 amino acids. Germline CDR1 SQVTM, CDR2 ANQGSEA. Trimming at V came to 6 bases and at J to 7 bases, leaving 5 bases not matched to a gene. The CDR3 here is CSVTGLGEKLFF. For the CDR3, the DNA is TGCAGCGTGACAGGGTTGGGTGAAAAACTGTTTTTT.

This clonotype was detected a few times. V usage is TRBV20-1 and J usage is TRBJ2-7; 15 bases fit TRBD2. J was trimmed by 4 bases and V by 5 bases; bases with no gene match: 6. The CDR3 is 15 amino acids. In germline, CDR1 is DFQATT, CDR2 SNEGSKA (reference sequence). CDR3 protein: CSASPGTSGRYEQYF. CDR3 coding DNA: TGCAGTGCTTCCCCAGGGACTAGCGGGAGGTACGAGCAGTACTTC.

A few counts support this clonotype. The chain couples TRBV27 to TRBJ1-5; TRBD1 is a possible D gene (6 bases). Germline CDR1 MNHEY, CDR2 SMNVEV (reference sequence). Between the trimmed V and J ends, which lost 1 base and 7 bases, there was a span of 14 bases. The length of the CDR3 is 15 residues. For the CDR3, the DNA is TGTGCCAGCAGTTTATGGGGCGACAGGAAACAGCCCCAGCATTTT. Its translation: CASSLWGDRKQPQHF.

This clonotype has ten or more counts. The J gene is TRBJ2-1, the V gene TRBV20-1; 7 bases are shared with TRBD2. The V and J ends lost 1 base and 8 bases, in that order; junction bases with no gene match: 14. This CDR3 has 16 amino acids. Looked up from germline, CDR1 is DFQATT and CDR2 is SNEGSKA (reference sequence). Here the CDR3 reads CSARGFIAGAVDEQFF. The CDR3, as DNA: TGCAGTGCTAGAGGGTTTATCGCGGGAGCGGTAGATGAGCAGTTCTTC.

The chain combines TRBV6-2 or TRBV6-3 with TRBJ2-4; no clear D. Germline CDR1 is MNHEY and CDR2 is SVGEGT. Trimming removed 7 bases from V and 0 bases from J, with 10 bases in between. The CDR3 is 14 residues long. Here the CDR3 DNA reads TGTGCCAGCACGGGTTCACTAGCCAAAAACATTCAGTACTTC. Amino acids: CASTGSLAKNIQYF.